The 21 T cell receptor beta chains reported below all come from one sample, sequenced in a study of shared clonotypes between healthy human individuals. This table comes from immunoSEQ multiplex PCR, and its TCRdb copy is limited to in-frame clones, with some not included. The sample has more than 1.2 million clones, approximately 98.5% seen once. Sequenced sample: naive CD4+ T cells sorted from blood. Specified subset: CD45RA+ positively selected. The receptors were gathered from a man aged 30 to 45 in good health.

This clone was seen only once. This rearrangement joins TRBV6-1 to TRBJ2-7, with TRBD1 matching 7 bases. Trimming at V came to 4 bases and at J to 2 bases, leaving 8 bases not matched to a gene. The germline CDR1 and CDR2 sequences are MNHNS and SASEGT. CDR3 length equals 15 residues. CDR3 in DNA: TGTGCCAGCAGTGCCCTATCCGGGACAGCCTACGAGCAGTACTTC. This translates into CASSALSGTAYEQYF.

The chain employs TRBV5-1 and TRBJ1-1; the D gene is possibly TRBD1 (5 bases). This CDR3 comprises 13 residues. Looked up from germline, CDR1 is SGHRS and CDR2 is YFSETQ. The germline V and J ends were trimmed by 5 bases and 1 base, with 9 bases remaining between them. CDR3: CASSATENTEAFF. The CDR3 DNA reads TGCGCCAGCAGTGCGACAGAGAACACTGAAGCTTTCTTT.

This sequence joins TRBV13 and TRBJ2-1, with TRBD2 matching 9 bases. The CDR3 is 17 residues long. The V gene end was trimmed by 3 bases and the J gene end by 1 base; junction bases not matched to a gene: 7. Germline loops: CDR1 PRHDT, CDR2 FYEKMQ (reference sequence). The CDR3 region is CASSFLTSGSSYNEQFF. The CDR3 region has the DNA TGTGCCAGCAGCTTCCTGACTAGCGGCAGTTCCTACAATGAGCAGTTCTTC.

As concerns this clone: At the DNA level, this CDR3 is encoded by other sequences in the same sample as well. V and J are TRBV5-5 and TRBJ2-7; possibly TRBD1 or TRBD2 for D (5 bases each). The germline gives CDR1 SGHKS, CDR2 YYEKEE (reference sequence). V was clipped by 3 bases and J by 2 bases, with 12 bases between them. The CDR3 totals 14 residues. CDR3 sequence reads: CASSSGTGTYEQYF. In DNA form, the CDR3 reads TGTGCCAGCAGCTCCGGGACGGGTACCTACGAGCAGTACTTC.

In nucleotides, the CDR3 is TGTGCCAGCAGCGAAATCGCCGGGGAGCTGTTTTTT. It is translated as CASSEIAGELFF. The chain links TRBV11-3 to TRBJ2-2, with D unclear. Trimming shortened V by 5 bases and J by 6 bases, and 7 bases separated the two germline ends. CDR3 length: 12 amino acids. The V gene's germline CDR1 is SGHNT and CDR2 YENEEA. The whole variable domain, remainder taken from reference TRBV11-3 and TRBJ2-2, is EAGVVQSPRYKIIEKKQPVAFWCNPISGHNTLYWYLQNLGQGPELLIRYENEEAVDDSQLPKDRFSAERLKGVDSTLKIQPAELGDSAVYLCASSEIAGELFFGEGSRLTVL.

CDR3 in amino acids: CASSSNGQENYGYTF. CDR3 nucleotides: TGCGCCAGCAGCTCCAATGGACAGGAGAACTATGGCTACACCTTC. The V call is TRBV5-1, the J call TRBJ1-2, with 7 bases lining up with TRBD1. The junction had 7 bases not matched to a gene; V was cut back by 3 bases and J by 2 bases. From germline, CDR1 is SGHRS and CDR2 YFSETQ. The CDR3 contains 15 residues.

The chain joins TRBV15 to TRBJ2-2, with D possibly being TRBD1 (5 bases). The V and J ends lost 0 bases and 6 bases respectively, with 17 bases between them. Looked up from germline, CDR1 is LNHNV and CDR2 is YYDKDF (reference sequence). This CDR3 is built from 17 residues. CDR3 protein: CATSRERGSLAAGELFF. The CDR3 coding sequence is TGTGCCACCAGCAGAGAAAGGGGTTCATTGGCAGCCGGGGAGCTGTTTTTT.

The chain has TRBV15 and TRBJ2-1, with 11 nucleotides matching TRBD2. V was pared by 0 bases and J by 2 bases, with 6 bases of the junction left unmatched. In germline, CDR1 is LNHNV, CDR2 YYDKDF (reference sequence). The CDR3 covers 18 residues. CDR3: CATSRDIQTSGTYNEQFF. As DNA, the CDR3 is TGTGCCACCAGCAGAGATATTCAGACTAGCGGGACCTACAATGAGCAGTTCTTC.

The chain combines TRBV11-2 with TRBJ2-1; D call uncertain. Germline V gene sequence: CDR1 SGHAT, CDR2 FQNNGV. Trimming cost V 1 base and J 8 bases, with 15 bases left between them. CDR3 length equals 15 residues. CDR3 DNA sequence: TGTGCCAGCAGCTTAGTTCCTAGAATGGTGGATGAGCAGTTCTTC. It is translated as CASSLVPRMVDEQFF.

V and J are TRBV9 and TRBJ2-1; 8 bases match TRBD2. The CDR3 spans 14 residues. The ends lost 2 bases at V and 9 bases at J; junction bases unmatched: 7. Germline assignment: CDR1 SGDLS and CDR2 YYNGEE. Here the CDR3 DNA reads TGTGCCAGCAGCGTTGCGGGAGGAGCAGGTGAGCAGTTCTTC. Protein product: CASSVAGGAGEQFF.

The chain is built from TRBV9 and TRBJ2-2; D gene ambiguous. V was pared by 4 bases and J by 0 bases, with 10 bases between. From germline, CDR1 is SGDLS and CDR2 YYNGEE. The CDR3 has 15 amino acids. As DNA, the CDR3 is TGTGCCAGCAGCCGCGAGTGGGCGAACACCGGGGAGCTGTTTTTT. Encoded protein: CASSREWANTGELFF.

J is TRBJ2-3 and V is TRBV5-1; TRBD1 matches 10 bases. J gave up 5 bases and V 3 bases, and 9 bases lay outside the gene matches. Germline V lookup: CDR1 SGHRS, CDR2 YFSETQ. This CDR3 is 16 amino acids long. CDR3 sequence: CASSWRDRGPIDTQYF. The CDR3 DNA follows: TGCGCCAGCAGCTGGCGGGACAGGGGACCGATAGATACGCAGTATTTT.

The chain is built from TRBV10-3 and TRBJ1-2; weak D call: TRBD1 (5 bases). The germline gives CDR1 ENHRY, CDR2 SYGVKD. CDR3 size: 13 residues. The germline V and J ends were trimmed by 3 bases and 6 bases, with 11 bases remaining between them. CDR3 sequence: CAISDSGLDGYTF. The DNA of the CDR3 is TGTGCCATCAGTGACTCGGGACTGGATGGCTACACCTTC.

This clone was detected only once. The chain uses TRBV5-4 and TRBJ2-2, with TRBD1 identical over 9 bases. CDR3 size: 18 residues. CDR1 SGHNT and CDR2 YYREEE come from the germline V gene (reference sequence). The V gene end was trimmed by 3 bases and the J gene end by 4 bases; junction bases not matched to a gene: 13. The DNA for the CDR3 is TGTGCCAGCAGCTCTCCCGGGACAGGGAACGGCGTCACCGGGGAGCTGTTTTTT. As protein: CASSSPGTGNGVTGELFF.

The chain uses TRBV7-2 and TRBJ2-1, with a weak D call TRBD2 (6 bases). Germline V gene data show CDR1 as SGHTA and CDR2 as FQGNSA. The CDR3 runs to 18 residues. The V end was cut by 1 base, the J end by 2 bases, with 18 bases between. The CDR3 loop is CASSLEALAAGPYNEQFF. DNA of the CDR3: TGTGCCAGCAGCTTAGAGGCCTTAGCGGCAGGGCCCTACAATGAGCAGTTCTTC. The full variable domain, rest sourced from reference TRBV7-2 and TRBJ2-1, is GAGVSQSPSNKVTEKGKDVELRCDPISGHTALYWYRQSLGQGLEFLIYFQGNSAPDKSGLPSDRFSAERTGGSVSTLTIQRTQQEDSAVYLCASSLEALAAGPYNEQFFGPGTRLTVL.

This sequence joins TRBV4-3 and TRBJ2-1; D is possibly TRBD1 (6 bases). CDR3 length equals 17 residues. Germline CDR1 and CDR2: LGHNA and YSLEER. Trimming took 0 bases from V and 5 from J, leaving 17 bases between them. Here the CDR3 reads CASSQEFGPRGNNEQFF. The CDR3 DNA reads TGCGCCAGCAGCCAAGAATTCGGCCCCAGGGGAAACAATGAGCAGTTCTTC.

The gene calls are TRBV7-2 and TRBJ1-2, with 8 bases lining up with TRBD1. Trimming took 3 bases from V and 4 from J; bases not matched to a gene: 7. This CDR3 region has 15 residues. The germline CDR1 and CDR2 sequences are SGHTA and FQGNSA. Here the CDR3 reads CASSFGQGEGYGYTF. Written as DNA, the CDR3 is TGTGCCAGCAGCTTCGGACAGGGAGAGGGCTATGGCTACACCTTC.

The chain employs TRBV25-1 and TRBJ2-2; TRBD1 is a possible D gene (6 bases). Trimming pared 3 bases from V and 6 bases from J, leaving 11 bases between. This CDR3 is built from 14 residues. The germline V gene encodes CDR1 MGHDK and CDR2 SYGVNS. CDR3 loop: CASSDRGVPGELFF. The CDR3, as DNA: TGTGCCAGCAGTGACAGGGGAGTTCCCGGGGAGCTGTTTTTT. Supplemented by reference TRBV25-1 and TRBJ2-2, the full variable domain reads EADIYQTPRYLVIGTGKKITLECSQTMGHDKMYWYQQDPGMELHLIHYSYGVNSTEKGDLSSESTVSRIRTEHFPLTLESARPSHTSQYLCASSDRGVPGELFFGEGSRLTVL.

This sequence joins TRBV28 and TRBJ2-7, with 8 bases lining up with TRBD1. Germline CDR1 and CDR2: MDHEN and SYDVKM. CDR3 length equals 14 residues. Trimming at V came to 6 bases and at J to 5 bases, leaving 9 bases not matched to a gene. Here the CDR3 reads CASSWDRRSNEQYF. The DNA of the CDR3 is TGTGCCAGCAGCTGGGACAGGAGGAGCAACGAGCAGTACTTC.

The chain links TRBV27 to TRBJ2-3; no firm D call. The germline V gene encodes CDR1 MNHEY and CDR2 SMNVEV (reference sequence). CDR3 length equals 15 residues. Trimming removed 2 bases at V and 7 bases at J, with 16 bases between. The CDR3 loop is CASSLMLSRENTQYF. The CDR3 coding sequence is TGTGCCAGCAGTTTAATGCTCAGCCGCGAAAATACGCAGTATTTT.

The rearrangement joins TRBV28 to TRBJ2-2; 7 bases match TRBD1. The CDR3 totals 16 residues. With V trimmed by 7 bases and J by 6 bases, 14 bases remained unmatched. CDR1 is MDHEN and CDR2 is SYDVKM in the germline V gene. CDR3 loop: CASTPRQGSFAGELFF. The CDR3 region has the DNA TGTGCCAGCACCCCCAGACAGGGATCTTTCGCCGGGGAGCTGTTTTTT. The full variable domain, in which reference TRBV28 and TRBJ2-2 provide the parts outside the CDR3, is DVKVTQSSRYLVKRTGEKVFLECVQDMDHENMFWYRQDPGLGLRLIYFSYDVKMKEKGDIPEGYSVSREKKERFSLILESASTNQTSMYLCASTPRQGSFAGELFFGEGSRLTVL.